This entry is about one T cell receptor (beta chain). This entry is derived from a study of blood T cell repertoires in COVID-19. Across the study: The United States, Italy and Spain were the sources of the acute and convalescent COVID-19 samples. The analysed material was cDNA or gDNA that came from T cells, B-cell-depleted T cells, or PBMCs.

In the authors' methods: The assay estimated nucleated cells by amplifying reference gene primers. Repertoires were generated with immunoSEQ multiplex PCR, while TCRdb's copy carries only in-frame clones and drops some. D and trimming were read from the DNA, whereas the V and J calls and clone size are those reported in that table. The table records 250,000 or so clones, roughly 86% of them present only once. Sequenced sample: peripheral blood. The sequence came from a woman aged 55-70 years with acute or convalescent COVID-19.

The CDR3 DNA sequence: TGCGCCAGCAGCTTGCTTCCTACCGGGACAGGGGTGTATGGCTACACCTTC. Residues: CASSLLPTGTGVYGYTF. The chain recombines TRBV5-1 with TRBJ1-2; the match to TRBD1 covers 10 bases. Germline values: CDR1 SGHRS, CDR2 YFSETQ. The junction had 11 bases not matched to a gene; V was cut back by 1 base and J by 5 bases. The CDR3 is 17 amino acids. Full variable domain (missing parts from reference TRBV5-1 and TRBJ1-2): KAGVTQTPRYLIKTRGQQVTLSCSPISGHRSVSWYQQTPGQGLQFLFEYFSETQRNKGNFPGRFSGRQFSNSRSEMNVSTLELGDSALYLCASSLLPTGTGVYGYTFGSGTRLTVV.